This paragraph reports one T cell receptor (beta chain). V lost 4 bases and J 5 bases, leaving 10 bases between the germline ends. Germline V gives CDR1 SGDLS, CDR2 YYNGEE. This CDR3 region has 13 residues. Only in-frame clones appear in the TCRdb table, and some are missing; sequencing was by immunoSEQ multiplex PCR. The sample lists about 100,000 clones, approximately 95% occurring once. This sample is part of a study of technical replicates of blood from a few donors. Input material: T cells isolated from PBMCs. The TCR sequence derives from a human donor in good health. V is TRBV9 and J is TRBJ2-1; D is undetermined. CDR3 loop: CASSSSSNNEQFF. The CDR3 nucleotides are TGTGCCAGCAGCTCATCGAGTAACAATGAGCAGTTCTTC. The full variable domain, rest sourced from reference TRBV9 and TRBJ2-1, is DSGVTQTPKHLITATGQRVTLRCSPRSGDLSVYWYQQSLDQGLQFLIQYYNGEERAKGNILERFSAQQFPDLHSELNLSSLELGDSALYFCASSSSSNNEQFFGPGTRLTVL.